The sequence of this T cell receptor (beta chain) was determined in a study of blood T cell repertoires in COVID-19. Generated by immunoSEQ multiplex PCR, the TCRdb table keeps only in-frame clones and is missing some. The table lists fewer than 150,000 clones, around 85% of them singletons. Trimming took off 5 bases at V and 0 bases at J, with 8 bases between the two ends. This CDR3 is built from 13 residues. The germline gives CDR1 SGHNT, CDR2 YYREEE (reference sequence). Sequencing input: peripheral blood. The J gene is TRBJ1-1, the V gene TRBV5-4; possible D gene TRBD1, 6 bases. The sequence was collected from a human donor in a cohort sampled during active COVID-19. CDR3 sequence (DNA): TGTGCCAGCAGGTCAGGGGTGAACACTGAAGCTTTCTTT. Amino acids: CASRSGVNTEAFF.